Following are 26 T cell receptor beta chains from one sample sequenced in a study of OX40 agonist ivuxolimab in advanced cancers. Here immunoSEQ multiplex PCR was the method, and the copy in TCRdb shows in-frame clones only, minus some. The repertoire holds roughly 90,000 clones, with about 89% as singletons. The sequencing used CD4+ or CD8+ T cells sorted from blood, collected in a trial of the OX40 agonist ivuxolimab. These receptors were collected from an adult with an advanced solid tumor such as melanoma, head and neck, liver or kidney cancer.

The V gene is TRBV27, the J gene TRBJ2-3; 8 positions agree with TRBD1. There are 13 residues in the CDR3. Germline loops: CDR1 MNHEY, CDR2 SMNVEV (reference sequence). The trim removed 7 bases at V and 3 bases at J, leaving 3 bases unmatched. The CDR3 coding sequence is TGTGCCAGCACCCGGACAGGGACAGATACGCAGTATTTT. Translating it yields CASTRTGTDTQYF.

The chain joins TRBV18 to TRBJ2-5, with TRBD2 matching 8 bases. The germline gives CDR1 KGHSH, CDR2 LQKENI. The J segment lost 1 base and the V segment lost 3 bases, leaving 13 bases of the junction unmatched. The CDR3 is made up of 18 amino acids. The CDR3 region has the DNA TGTGCCAGCTCACCTAATCACGCGGGAGGAGGTTCCCAAGAGACCCAGTACTTC. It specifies CASSPNHAGGGSQETQYF. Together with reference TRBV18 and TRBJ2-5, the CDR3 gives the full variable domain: NAGVMQNPRHLVRRRGQEARLRCSPMKGHSHVYWYRQLPEEGLKFMVYLQKENIIDESGMPKERFSAEFPKEGPSILRIQQVVRGDSAAYFCASSPNHAGGGSQETQYFGPGTRLLVL.

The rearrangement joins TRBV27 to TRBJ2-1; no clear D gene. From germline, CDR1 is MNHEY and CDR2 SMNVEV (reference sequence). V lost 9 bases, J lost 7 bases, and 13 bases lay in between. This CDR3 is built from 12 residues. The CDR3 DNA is TGTGCCAGGCCCAGTACTATTAATGAGCAGTTCTTC. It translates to CARPSTINEQFF.

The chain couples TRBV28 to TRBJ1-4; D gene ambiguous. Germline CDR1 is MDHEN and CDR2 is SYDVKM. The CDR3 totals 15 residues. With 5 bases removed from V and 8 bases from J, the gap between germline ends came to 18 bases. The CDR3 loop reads CASSPPDGTVEKLFF. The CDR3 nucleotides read TGTGCCAGCAGTCCGCCGGACGGCACGGTGGAAAAACTGTTTTTT.

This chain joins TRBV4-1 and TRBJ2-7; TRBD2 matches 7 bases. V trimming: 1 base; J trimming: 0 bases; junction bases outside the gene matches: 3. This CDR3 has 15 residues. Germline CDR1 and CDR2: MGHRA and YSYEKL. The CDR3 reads CASSQGGSSSYEQYF. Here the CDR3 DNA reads TGCGCCAGCAGCCAAGGCGGGAGTAGCTCCTACGAGCAGTACTTC.

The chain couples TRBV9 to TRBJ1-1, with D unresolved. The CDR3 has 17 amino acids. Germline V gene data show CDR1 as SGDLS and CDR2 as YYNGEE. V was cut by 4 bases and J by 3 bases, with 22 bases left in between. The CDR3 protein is CASSPRQGSNGDTEAFF. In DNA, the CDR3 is TGTGCCAGCAGCCCTCGACAAGGTAGCAATGGGGACACTGAAGCTTTCTTT.

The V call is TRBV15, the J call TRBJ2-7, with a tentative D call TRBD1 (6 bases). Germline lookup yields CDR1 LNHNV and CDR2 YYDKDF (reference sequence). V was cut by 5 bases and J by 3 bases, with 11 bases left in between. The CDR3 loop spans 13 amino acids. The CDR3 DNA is TGTGCCACCAGCGGGGGCCGTGGCTACGAGCAGTACTTC. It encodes CATSGGRGYEQYF.

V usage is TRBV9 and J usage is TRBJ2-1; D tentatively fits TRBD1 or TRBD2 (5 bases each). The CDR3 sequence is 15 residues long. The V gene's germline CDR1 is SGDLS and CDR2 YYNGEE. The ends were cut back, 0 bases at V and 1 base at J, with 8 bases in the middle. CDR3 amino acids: CASSVGGRSYNEQFF. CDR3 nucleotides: TGTGCCAGCAGCGTAGGGGGACGATCCTACAATGAGCAGTTCTTC.

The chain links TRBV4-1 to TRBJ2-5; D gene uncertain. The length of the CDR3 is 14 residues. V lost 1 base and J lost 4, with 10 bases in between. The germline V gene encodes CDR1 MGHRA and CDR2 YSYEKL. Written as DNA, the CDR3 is TGCGCCAGCAGCCAAGGCTACATAAGAGAGACCCAGTACTTC. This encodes CASSQGYIRETQYF.

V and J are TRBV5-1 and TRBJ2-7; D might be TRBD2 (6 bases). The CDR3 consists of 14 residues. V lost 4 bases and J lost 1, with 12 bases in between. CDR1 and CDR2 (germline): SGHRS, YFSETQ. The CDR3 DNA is TGCGCCAGCAGCCCCCCTAGCGTATCCTACGAGCAGTACTTC. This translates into CASSPPSVSYEQYF.

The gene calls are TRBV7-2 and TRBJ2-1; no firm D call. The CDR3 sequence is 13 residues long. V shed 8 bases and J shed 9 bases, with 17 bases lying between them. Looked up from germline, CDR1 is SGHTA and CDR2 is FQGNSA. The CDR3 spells CASRPSFLGEQFF. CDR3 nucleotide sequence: TGTGCCAGCCGGCCCTCGTTTCTAGGTGAGCAGTTCTTC.

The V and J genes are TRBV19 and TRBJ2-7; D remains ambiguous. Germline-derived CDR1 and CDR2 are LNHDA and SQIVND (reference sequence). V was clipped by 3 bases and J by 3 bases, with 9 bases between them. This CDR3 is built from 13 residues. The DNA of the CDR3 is TGTGCCAGTAGTATTGGTGGGAACTACGAGCAGTACTTC. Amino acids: CASSIGGNYEQYF.

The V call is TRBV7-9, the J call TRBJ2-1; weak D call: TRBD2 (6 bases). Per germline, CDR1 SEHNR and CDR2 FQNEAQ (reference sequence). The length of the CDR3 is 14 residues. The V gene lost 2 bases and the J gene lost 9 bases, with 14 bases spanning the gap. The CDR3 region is CASSLSGVSSEQFF. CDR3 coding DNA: TGTGCCAGCAGCTTATCGGGAGTGTCTAGTGAGCAGTTCTTC.

The CDR3 here is CSVGTGAYEQYF. The CDR3 bases are TGCAGCGTCGGGACAGGAGCCTACGAGCAGTACTTC. The V call is TRBV29-1, the J call TRBJ2-7; 8 bases fit TRBD1. With V trimmed by 6 bases and J by 2 bases, 3 bases remained unmatched. Germline lookup yields CDR1 SQVTM and CDR2 ANQGSEA. The length of the CDR3 is 12 residues.

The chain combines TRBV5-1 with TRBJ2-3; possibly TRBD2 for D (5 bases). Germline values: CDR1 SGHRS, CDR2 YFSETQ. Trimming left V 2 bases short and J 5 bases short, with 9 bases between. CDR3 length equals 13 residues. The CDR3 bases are TGCGCCAGCAGCTTACCGGGAAGAGATACGCAGTATTTT. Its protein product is CASSLPGRDTQYF.

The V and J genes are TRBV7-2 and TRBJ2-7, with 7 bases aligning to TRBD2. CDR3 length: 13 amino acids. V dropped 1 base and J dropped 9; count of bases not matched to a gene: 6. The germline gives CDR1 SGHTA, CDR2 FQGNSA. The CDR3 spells CASSLDWERGQYF. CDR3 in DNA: TGTGCCAGCAGCTTAGACTGGGAGCGGGGGCAGTACTTC.

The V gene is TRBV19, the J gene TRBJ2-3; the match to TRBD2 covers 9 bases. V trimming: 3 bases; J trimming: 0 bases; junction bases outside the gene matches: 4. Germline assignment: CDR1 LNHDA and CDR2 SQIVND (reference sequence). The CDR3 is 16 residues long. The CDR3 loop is CASSIGLATSTDTQYF. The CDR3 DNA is TGTGCCAGTAGTATTGGACTAGCGACTAGCACAGATACGCAGTATTTT. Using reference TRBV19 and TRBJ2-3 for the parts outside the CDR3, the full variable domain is DGGITQSPKYLFRKEGQNVTLSCEQNLNHDAMYWYRQDPGQGLRLIYYSQIVNDFQKGDIAEGYSVSREKKESFPLTVTSAQKNPTAFYLCASSIGLATSTDTQYFGPGTRLTVL.

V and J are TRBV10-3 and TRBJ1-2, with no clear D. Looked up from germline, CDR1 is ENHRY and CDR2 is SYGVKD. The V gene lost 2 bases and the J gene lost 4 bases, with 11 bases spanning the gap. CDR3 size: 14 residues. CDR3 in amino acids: CAISEGPGSYGYTF. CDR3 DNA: TGTGCCATCAGTGAGGGGCCAGGTAGCTATGGCTACACCTTC.

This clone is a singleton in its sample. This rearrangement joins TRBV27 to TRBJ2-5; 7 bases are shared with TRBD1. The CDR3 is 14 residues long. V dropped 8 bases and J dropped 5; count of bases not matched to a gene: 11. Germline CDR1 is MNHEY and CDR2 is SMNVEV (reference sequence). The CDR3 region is CASAPSKGGETQYF. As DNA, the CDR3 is TGTGCCAGCGCCCCGTCAAAAGGGGGCGAGACCCAGTACTTC.

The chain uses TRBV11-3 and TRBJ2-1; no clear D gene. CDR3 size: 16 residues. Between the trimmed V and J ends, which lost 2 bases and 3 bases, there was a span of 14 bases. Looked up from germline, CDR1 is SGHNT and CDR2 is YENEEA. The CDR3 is CASSLRLEALYNEQFF. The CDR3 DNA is TGTGCCAGCAGCTTACGCCTAGAGGCCCTCTACAATGAGCAGTTCTTC.

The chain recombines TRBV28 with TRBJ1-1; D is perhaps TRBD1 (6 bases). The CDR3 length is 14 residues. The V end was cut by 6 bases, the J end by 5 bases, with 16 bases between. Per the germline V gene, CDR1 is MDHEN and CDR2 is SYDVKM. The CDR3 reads CASSSGQLGTEAFF. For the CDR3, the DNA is TGTGCCAGCAGCTCGGGACAATTAGGGACTGAAGCTTTCTTT. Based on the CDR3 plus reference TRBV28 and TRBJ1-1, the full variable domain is DVKVTQSSRYLVKRTGEKVFLECVQDMDHENMFWYRQDPGLGLRLIYFSYDVKMKEKGDIPEGYSVSREKKERFSLILESASTNQTSMYLCASSSGQLGTEAFFGQGTRLTVV.

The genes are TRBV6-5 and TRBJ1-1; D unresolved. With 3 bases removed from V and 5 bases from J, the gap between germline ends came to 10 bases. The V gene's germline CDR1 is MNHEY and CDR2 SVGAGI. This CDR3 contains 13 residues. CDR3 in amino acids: CASSYSGSTEAFF. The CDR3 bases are TGTGCCAGCAGTTATAGTGGGTCGACTGAAGCTTTCTTT.

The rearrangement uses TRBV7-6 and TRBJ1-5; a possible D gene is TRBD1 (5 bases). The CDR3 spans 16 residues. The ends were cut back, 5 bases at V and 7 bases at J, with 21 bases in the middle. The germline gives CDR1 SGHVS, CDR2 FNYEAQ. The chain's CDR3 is CASSRRGSWVLQPQHF. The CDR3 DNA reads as TGTGCCAGCAGCCGACGGGGGAGCTGGGTCCTCCAGCCCCAGCATTTT.

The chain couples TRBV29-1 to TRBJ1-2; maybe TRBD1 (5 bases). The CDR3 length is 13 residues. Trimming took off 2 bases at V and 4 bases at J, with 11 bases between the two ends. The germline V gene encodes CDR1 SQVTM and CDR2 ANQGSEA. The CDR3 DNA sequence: TGCAGCGTTGAAATAGGGACGGTCTATGGCTACACCTTC. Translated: CSVEIGTVYGYTF.

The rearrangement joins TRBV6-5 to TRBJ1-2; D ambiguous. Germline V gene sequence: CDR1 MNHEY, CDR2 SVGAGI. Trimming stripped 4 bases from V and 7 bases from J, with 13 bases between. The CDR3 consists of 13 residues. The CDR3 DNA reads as TGTGCCAGCAGTTCACCTTCCTGGCTTGGCTACACCTTC. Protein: CASSSPSWLGYTF.

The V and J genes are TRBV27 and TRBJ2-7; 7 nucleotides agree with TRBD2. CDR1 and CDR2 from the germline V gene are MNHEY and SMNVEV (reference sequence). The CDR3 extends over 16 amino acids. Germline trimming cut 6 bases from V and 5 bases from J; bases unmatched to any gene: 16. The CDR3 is CASRGTGGSIVDEQYF. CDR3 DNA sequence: TGTGCCAGCAGAGGGACTGGCGGGAGTATTGTCGACGAGCAGTACTTC.